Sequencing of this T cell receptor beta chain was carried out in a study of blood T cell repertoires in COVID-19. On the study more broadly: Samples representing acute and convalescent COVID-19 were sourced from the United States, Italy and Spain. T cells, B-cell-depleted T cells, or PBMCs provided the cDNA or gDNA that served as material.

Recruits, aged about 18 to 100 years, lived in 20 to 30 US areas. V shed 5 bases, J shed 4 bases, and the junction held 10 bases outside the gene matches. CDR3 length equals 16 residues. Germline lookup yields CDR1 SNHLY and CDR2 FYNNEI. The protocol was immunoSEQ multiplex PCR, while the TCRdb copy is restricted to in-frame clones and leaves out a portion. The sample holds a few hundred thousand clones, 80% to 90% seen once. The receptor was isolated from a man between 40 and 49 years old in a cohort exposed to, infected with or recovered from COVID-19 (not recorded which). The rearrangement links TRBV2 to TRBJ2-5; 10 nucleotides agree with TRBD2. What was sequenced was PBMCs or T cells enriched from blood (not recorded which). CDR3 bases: TGTGCCAGCAGTTTAGCGGGAGGACCCCCCCGAGAGACCCAGTACTTC. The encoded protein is CASSLAGGPPRETQYF.